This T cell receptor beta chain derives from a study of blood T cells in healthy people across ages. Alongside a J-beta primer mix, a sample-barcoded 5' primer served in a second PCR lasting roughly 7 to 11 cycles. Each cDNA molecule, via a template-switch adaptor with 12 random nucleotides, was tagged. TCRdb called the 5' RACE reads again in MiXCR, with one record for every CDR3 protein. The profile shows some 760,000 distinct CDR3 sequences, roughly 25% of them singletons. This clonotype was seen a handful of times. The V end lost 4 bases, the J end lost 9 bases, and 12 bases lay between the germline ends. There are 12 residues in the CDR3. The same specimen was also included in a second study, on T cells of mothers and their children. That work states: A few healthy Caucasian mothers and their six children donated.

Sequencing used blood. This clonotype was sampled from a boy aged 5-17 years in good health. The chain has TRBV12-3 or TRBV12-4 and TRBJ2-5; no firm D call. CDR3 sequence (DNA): TGTGCCAGCAGTTCGCTCGACTGGGCCCAGTACTTC. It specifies CASSSLDWAQYF.